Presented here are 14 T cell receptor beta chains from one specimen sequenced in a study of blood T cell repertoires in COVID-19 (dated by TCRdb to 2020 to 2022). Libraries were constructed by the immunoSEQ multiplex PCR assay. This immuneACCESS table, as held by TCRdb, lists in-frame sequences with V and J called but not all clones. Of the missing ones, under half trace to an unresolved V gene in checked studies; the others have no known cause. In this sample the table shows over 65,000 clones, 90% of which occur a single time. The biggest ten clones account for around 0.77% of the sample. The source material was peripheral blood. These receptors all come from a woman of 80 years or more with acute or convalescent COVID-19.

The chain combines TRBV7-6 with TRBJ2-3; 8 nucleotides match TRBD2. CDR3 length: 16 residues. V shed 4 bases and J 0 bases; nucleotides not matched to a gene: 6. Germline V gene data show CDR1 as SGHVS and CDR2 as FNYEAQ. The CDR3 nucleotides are TGTGCCAGCAGCTCTGGACTAGCAGAAAGCACAGATACGCAGTATTTT. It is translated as CASSSGLAESTDTQYF.

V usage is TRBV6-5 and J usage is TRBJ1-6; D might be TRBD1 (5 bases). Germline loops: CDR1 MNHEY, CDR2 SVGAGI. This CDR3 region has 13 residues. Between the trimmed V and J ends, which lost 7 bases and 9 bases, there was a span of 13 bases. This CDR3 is CASIWGRTSPLHF. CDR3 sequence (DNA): TGTGCCAGCATCTGGGGCAGAACTTCACCCCTCCACTTT.

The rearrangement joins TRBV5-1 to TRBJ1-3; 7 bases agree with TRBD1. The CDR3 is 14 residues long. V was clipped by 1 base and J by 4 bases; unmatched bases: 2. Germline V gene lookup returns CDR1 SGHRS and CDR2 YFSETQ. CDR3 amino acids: CASSLQDRGNTIYF. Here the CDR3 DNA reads TGCGCCAGCAGCTTGCAGGACAGGGGAAACACCATATATTTT.

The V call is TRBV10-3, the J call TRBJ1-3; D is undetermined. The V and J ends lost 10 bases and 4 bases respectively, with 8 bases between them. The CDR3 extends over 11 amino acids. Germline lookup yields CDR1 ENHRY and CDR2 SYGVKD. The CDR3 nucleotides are TGTGCCACCTTCGGGGGAAACACCATATATTTT. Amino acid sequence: CATFGGNTIYF.

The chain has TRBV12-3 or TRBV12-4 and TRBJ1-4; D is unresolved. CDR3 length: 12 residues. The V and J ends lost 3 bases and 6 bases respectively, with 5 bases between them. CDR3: CASSFVHEKLFF. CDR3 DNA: TGTGCCAGCAGTTTCGTCCATGAAAAACTGTTTTTT.

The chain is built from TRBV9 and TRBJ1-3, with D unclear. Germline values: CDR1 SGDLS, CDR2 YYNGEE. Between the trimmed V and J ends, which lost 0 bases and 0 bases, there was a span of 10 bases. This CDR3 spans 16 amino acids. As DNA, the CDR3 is TGTGCCAGCAGCGTAGATCCCCACAGCTCTGGAAACACCATATATTTT. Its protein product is CASSVDPHSSGNTIYF.

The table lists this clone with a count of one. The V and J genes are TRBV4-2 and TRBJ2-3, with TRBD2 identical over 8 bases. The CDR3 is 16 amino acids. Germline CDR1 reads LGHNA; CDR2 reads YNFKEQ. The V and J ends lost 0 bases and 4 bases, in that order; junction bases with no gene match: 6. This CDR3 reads CASSQDLAGGPDTQYF. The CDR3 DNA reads TGTGCCAGCAGCCAAGATCTGGCGGGGGGCCCAGATACGCAGTATTTT.

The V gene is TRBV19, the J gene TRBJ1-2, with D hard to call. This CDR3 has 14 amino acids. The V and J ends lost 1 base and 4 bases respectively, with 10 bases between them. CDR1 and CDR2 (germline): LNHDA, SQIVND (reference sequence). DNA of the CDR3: TGTGCCAGTAGTATAGGAGGTGTTTCCTATGGCTACACCTTC. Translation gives CASSIGGVSYGYTF.

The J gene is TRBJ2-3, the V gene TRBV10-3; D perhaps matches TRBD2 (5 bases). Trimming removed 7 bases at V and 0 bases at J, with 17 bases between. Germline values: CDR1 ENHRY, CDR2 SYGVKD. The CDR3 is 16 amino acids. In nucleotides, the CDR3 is TGTGCCATCAACAATTTAGGACGGGATAGCACAGATACGCAGTATTTT. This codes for CAINNLGRDSTDTQYF.

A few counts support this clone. CDR3 DNA sequence: TGTGCCAGCTCTACAGCGGGATACTCCTACAATGAGCAGTTCTTC. Protein product: CASSTAGYSYNEQFF. The chain uses TRBV18 and TRBJ2-1, with 7 nucleotides matching TRBD2. The CDR3 runs to 15 residues. Germline V gene sequence: CDR1 KGHSH, CDR2 LQKENI. V lost 6 bases to trimming and J lost 0 bases; unmatched junction nucleotides: 5.

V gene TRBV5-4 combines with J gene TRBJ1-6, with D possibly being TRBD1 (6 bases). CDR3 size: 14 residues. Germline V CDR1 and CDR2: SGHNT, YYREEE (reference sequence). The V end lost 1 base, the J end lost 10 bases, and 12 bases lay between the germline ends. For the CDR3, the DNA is TGTGCCAGCAGCTTGCAGGGGAGGGGGTCACCCCTCCACTTT. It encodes CASSLQGRGSPLHF.

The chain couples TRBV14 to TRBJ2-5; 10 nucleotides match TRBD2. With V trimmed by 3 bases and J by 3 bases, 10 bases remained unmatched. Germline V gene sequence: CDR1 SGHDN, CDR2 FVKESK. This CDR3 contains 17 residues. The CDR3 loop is CASSHGLKRGGEETQYF. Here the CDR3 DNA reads TGTGCCAGCAGCCACGGCCTAAAGCGGGGGGGAGAAGAGACCCAGTACTTC.

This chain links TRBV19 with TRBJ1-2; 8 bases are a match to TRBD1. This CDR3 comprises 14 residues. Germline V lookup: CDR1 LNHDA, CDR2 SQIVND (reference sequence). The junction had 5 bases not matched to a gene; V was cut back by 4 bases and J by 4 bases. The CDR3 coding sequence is TGTGCCAGTAGTACGACAGGGGTTGTCTATGGCTACACCTTC. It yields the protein CASSTTGVVYGYTF.

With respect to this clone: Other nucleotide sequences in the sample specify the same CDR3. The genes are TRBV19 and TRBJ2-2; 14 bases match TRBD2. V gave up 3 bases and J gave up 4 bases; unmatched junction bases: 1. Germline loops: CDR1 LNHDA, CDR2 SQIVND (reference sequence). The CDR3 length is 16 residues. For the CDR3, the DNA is TGTGCCAGTAGTATGGGACTAGCGGGAGTCACCGGGGAGCTGTTTTTT. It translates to CASSMGLAGVTGELFF.